Below are 20 T cell receptor beta chains sequenced from a single sample in a study of shared clonotypes between healthy human individuals. Positively selected for CCR7, the CD45RO-negative cells used as naive CD8 cells excluded terminally differentiated effector memory CD45RA+ cells. Some clones are missing from TCRdb's copy, which holds only in-frame ones; the method was immunoSEQ multiplex PCR. Of roughly 770,000 clones detected, about 96% appear once; the ten largest clones hold around 0.25%. Sequencing used naive CD8+ T cells sorted from blood. The receptors stem from a man aged 25 to 40 in good health.

The chain has TRBV10-3 and TRBJ2-7; a possible D gene is TRBD1 (6 bases). There are 13 residues in the CDR3. V shed 3 bases and J shed 5 bases, with 11 bases lying between them. Germline V gene lookup returns CDR1 ENHRY and CDR2 SYGVKD. The CDR3 reads CAISDNTGNEQYF. CDR3 DNA sequence: TGTGCCATCAGTGACAATACAGGGAACGAGCAGTACTTC.

This chain joins TRBV7-2 and TRBJ2-4, with no clear D. CDR3 length: 13 amino acids. The ends were cut back, 5 bases at V and 8 bases at J, with 13 bases in the middle. Germline assignment: CDR1 SGHTA and CDR2 FQGNSA. The CDR3 protein is CASSLPPEDIQYF. The CDR3 DNA sequence: TGTGCCAGCAGCCTCCCGCCCGAGGACATTCAGTACTTC.

The chain carries TRBV19 and TRBJ2-7, with a weak D call TRBD2 (5 bases). There are 11 residues in the CDR3. The germline V gene has CDR1 LNHDA and CDR2 SQIVND (reference sequence). With 3 bases removed from V and 10 bases from J, the gap between germline ends came to 10 bases. The CDR3 nucleotides read TGTGCCAGTAGTATCGGGGAAGGACAGTACTTC. Protein: CASSIGEGQYF.

On this clone itself: This same CDR3 is encoded by further DNA sequences in the sample. The CDR3 protein is CAGPRYRGGHGELFF. Written as DNA, the CDR3 is TGTGCCGGCCCACGCTACAGGGGGGGGCACGGGGAGCTGTTTTTT. The chain has TRBV30 and TRBJ2-2; possibly TRBD1 for D (8 bases). Between the trimmed V and J ends, which lost 8 bases and 7 bases, there was a span of 23 bases. The CDR3 consists of 15 residues. CDR1 is GTSNPN, CDR2 SVGIG, per germline (reference sequence).

The chain is built from TRBV7-6 and TRBJ2-5; 10 bases map to TRBD1. Germline-derived CDR1 and CDR2 are SGHVS and FNYEAQ. There are 17 residues in the CDR3. Trimming cost V 2 bases and J 5 bases; bases outside gene matches: 11. CDR3 residues: CASSLSGQGDNRETQYF. The CDR3 DNA is TGTGCCAGCAGCTTATCAGGACAGGGGGATAATCGGGAGACCCAGTACTTC.

The chain joins TRBV7-9 to TRBJ2-7; D is unclear. With 2 bases removed from V and 7 bases from J, the gap between germline ends came to 9 bases. The CDR3 loop spans 12 amino acids. CDR1 and CDR2 from the germline V gene are SEHNR and FQNEAQ (reference sequence). CDR3 nucleotides: TGTGCCAGCAGCTTATCACAAACGGAGCAGTACTTC. This translates into CASSLSQTEQYF.

The chain couples TRBV7-8 to TRBJ2-1, with TRBD2 matching over 12 bases. Germline V lookup: CDR1 SGHVS, CDR2 FQNEAQ. V dropped 4 bases and J dropped 3; count of bases not matched to a gene: 4. The CDR3 totals 16 residues. The CDR3 nucleotides read TGTGCCAGCAGCTCCAGACTAGCGGGAGTCTACAATGAGCAGTTCTTC. Protein sequence: CASSSRLAGVYNEQFF.

V usage is TRBV9 and J usage is TRBJ1-2; D is ambiguous. The CDR3 length is 11 residues. The germline V and J ends were trimmed by 3 bases and 8 bases, with 8 bases remaining between them. Germline V gene sequence: CDR1 SGDLS, CDR2 YYNGEE. The CDR3 is CASSGLPGYTF. The CDR3 nucleotides read TGTGCCAGCAGCGGCCTCCCCGGCTACACCTTC.

On this clone: The same CDR3 is also encoded by other DNA sequences in this sample. The chain is built from TRBV7-9 and TRBJ1-2; TRBD1 matches at 11 bases. The V gene's germline CDR1 is SEHNR and CDR2 FQNEAQ (reference sequence). The CDR3 runs to 14 residues. V shed 5 bases, J shed 5 bases, and the junction held 4 bases outside the gene matches. CDR3 bases: TGTGCCAGCAGCCCCGGGACAGGGGGGTATGGCTACACCTTC. Translated, it gives CASSPGTGGYGYTF.

The chain employs TRBV14 and TRBJ2-7; 16 bases fit TRBD2. Germline V lookup: CDR1 SGHDN, CDR2 FVKESK. The CDR3 loop spans 23 amino acids. J was trimmed by 2 bases and V by 0 bases; bases with no gene match: 19. The CDR3 nucleotides read TGTGCCAGCAGCCAAGAGGGGGCAGGGACGGTAACGGGACTAGCGGGAGGGACCTACGAGCAGTACTTC. Translation: CASSQEGAGTVTGLAGGTYEQYF. Variable domain in full (rest from reference TRBV14 and TRBJ2-7): EAGVTQFPSHSVIEKGQTVTLRCDPISGHDNLYWYRRVMGKEIKFLLHFVKESKQDESGMPNNRFLAERTGGTYSTLKVQPAELEDSGVYFCASSQEGAGTVTGLAGGTYEQYFGPGTRLTVT.

This chain joins TRBV9 and TRBJ2-1; TRBD2 might be the D (5 bases). Germline V gene data show CDR1 as SGDLS and CDR2 as YYNGEE. The V gene lost 7 bases and the J gene lost 12 bases, with 17 bases spanning the gap. The CDR3 length is 12 residues. The CDR3 region is CASGSQGGGQFF. CDR3 in DNA: TGTGCCAGCGGGAGCCAAGGAGGTGGGCAGTTCTTC.

The chain is built from TRBV15 and TRBJ2-7; no clear D gene. The CDR3 is 12 amino acids. Trimming took 3 bases from V and 7 from J, leaving 10 bases between them. Per germline, CDR1 LNHNV and CDR2 YYDKDF (reference sequence). The CDR3 is CATSSAHREQYF. The CDR3 nucleotides are TGTGCCACCAGCAGCGCCCATAGGGAGCAGTACTTC.

The rearrangement uses TRBV19 and TRBJ2-3, with 8 positions matching TRBD2. After removal of 6 bases from V and 2 bases from J, the junction contained 4 bases not matched to a gene. The CDR3 runs to 14 residues. Germline V gene sequence: CDR1 LNHDA, CDR2 SQIVND (reference sequence). The CDR3 spells CASRLAGYTDTQYF. In DNA form, the CDR3 reads TGTGCCAGTAGGTTAGCGGGGTACACAGATACGCAGTATTTT. The entire variable domain, with the rest obtained from reference TRBV19 and TRBJ2-3, is as follows: DGGITQSPKYLFRKEGQNVTLSCEQNLNHDAMYWYRQDPGQGLRLIYYSQIVNDFQKGDIAEGYSVSREKKESFPLTVTSAQKNPTAFYLCASRLAGYTDTQYFGPGTRLTVL.

This clone was detected only a few times. This chain links TRBV11-3 with TRBJ2-3; D possibly matches TRBD1 or TRBD2 (5 bases each). The CDR3 has 16 amino acids. Germline-derived CDR1 and CDR2 are SGHNT and YENEEA. Trimming removed 4 bases from V and 0 bases from J, with 14 bases in between. Here the CDR3 reads CASSSGTERSTDTQYF. DNA for the CDR3: TGTGCCAGCAGCTCCGGGACGGAGCGGAGCACAGATACGCAGTATTTT.

This chain links TRBV27 with TRBJ2-7; D not resolved. This CDR3 has 13 amino acids. Germline V CDR1 and CDR2: MNHEY, SMNVEV (reference sequence). Trimming removed 2 bases from V and 3 bases from J, with 8 bases in between. The CDR3 is CASSLARNYEQYF. The CDR3 DNA is TGTGCCAGCAGTTTAGCCAGGAACTACGAGCAGTACTTC.

This sequence joins TRBV11-3 and TRBJ1-1; tentative D call: TRBD1 (5 bases). The CDR3 is made up of 13 amino acids. The germline V and J ends were trimmed by 8 bases and 6 bases, with 16 bases remaining between them. Germline CDR1 and CDR2: SGHNT and YENEEA. The CDR3 DNA is TGTGCCAGCCGCGGGGGGGTAGGGTCTGAAGCTTTCTTT. Its protein is CASRGGVGSEAFF.

The rearrangement joins TRBV18 to TRBJ1-1, with unresolved D. Germline V lookup: CDR1 KGHSH, CDR2 LQKENI. Trimming pared 0 bases from V and 5 bases from J, leaving 10 bases between. CDR3 length: 14 amino acids. CDR3 region: CASSPPLSGTEAFF. Here the CDR3 DNA reads TGTGCCAGCTCACCACCCCTGTCAGGTACTGAAGCTTTCTTT.

The chain uses TRBV4-3 and TRBJ2-7, with a tentative D call TRBD2 (6 bases). The CDR3 loop spans 14 amino acids. V lost 4 bases, J lost 5 bases, and 15 bases lay in between. The V gene's germline CDR1 is LGHNA and CDR2 YSLEER. CDR3: CASSLHGDLNEQYF. Here the CDR3 DNA reads TGCGCCAGCAGCCTTCACGGGGACTTGAACGAGCAGTACTTC.

The chain uses TRBV30 and TRBJ2-7; D perhaps matches TRBD2 (6 bases). CDR3 length: 14 amino acids. Germline values: CDR1 GTSNPN, CDR2 SVGIG (reference sequence). V lost 0 bases, J lost 9 bases, and 18 bases lay in between. The CDR3 is CAWSVLERKEGQYF. In DNA, the CDR3 is TGTGCCTGGAGTGTACTAGAGAGGAAGGAGGGGCAGTACTTC.

The V gene is TRBV6-6, the J gene TRBJ2-7, with 8 bases identical to TRBD2. The CDR3 consists of 12 residues. The V gene's germline CDR1 is MNHNY and CDR2 SVGAGI (reference sequence). Losses at the gene ends were 6 bases for V and 7 bases for J; bases not matched to a gene: 5. The CDR3 DNA follows: TGTGCCAGCAGCTTACTAGCGGCTGAGCAGTACTTC. Translation: CASSLLAAEQYF.